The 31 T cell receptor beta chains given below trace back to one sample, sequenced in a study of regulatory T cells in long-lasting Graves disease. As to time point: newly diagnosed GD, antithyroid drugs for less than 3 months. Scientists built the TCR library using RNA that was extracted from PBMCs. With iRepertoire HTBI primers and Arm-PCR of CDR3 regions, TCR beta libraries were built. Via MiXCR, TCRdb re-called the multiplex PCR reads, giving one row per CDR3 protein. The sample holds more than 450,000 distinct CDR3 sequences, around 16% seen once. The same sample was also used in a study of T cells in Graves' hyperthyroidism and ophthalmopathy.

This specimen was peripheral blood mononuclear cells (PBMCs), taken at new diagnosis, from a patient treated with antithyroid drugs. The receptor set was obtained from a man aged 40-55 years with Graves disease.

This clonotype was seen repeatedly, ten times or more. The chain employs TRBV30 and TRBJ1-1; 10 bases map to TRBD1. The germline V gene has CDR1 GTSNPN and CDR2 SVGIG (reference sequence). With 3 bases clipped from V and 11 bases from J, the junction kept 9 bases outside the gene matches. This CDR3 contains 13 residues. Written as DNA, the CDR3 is TGTGCCTGGAGGGATTCCGGGACAGGGGCTGCTTTCTTT. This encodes CAWRDSGTGAAFF.

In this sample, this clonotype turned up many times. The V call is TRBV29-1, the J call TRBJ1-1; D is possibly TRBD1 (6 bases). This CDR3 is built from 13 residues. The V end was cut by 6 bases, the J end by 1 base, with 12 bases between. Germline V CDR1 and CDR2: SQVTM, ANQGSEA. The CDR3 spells CSVQGFSNTEAFF. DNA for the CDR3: TGCAGCGTACAGGGATTCTCGAACACTGAAGCTTTCTTT.

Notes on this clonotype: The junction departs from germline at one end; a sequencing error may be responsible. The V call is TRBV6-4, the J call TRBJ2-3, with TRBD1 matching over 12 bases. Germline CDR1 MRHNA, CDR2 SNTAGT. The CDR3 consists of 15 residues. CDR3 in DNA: TGTGCCGGCAGTGGCGGGACAGGGGGCGCGGATACGCAGTATTTT. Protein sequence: CAGSGGTGGADTQYF.

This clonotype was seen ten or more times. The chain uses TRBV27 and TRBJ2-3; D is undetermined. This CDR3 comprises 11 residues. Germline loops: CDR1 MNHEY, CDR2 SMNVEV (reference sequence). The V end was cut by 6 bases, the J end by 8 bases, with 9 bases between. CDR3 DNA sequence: TGTGCCAGCAGCGCCTCGGGTACGCAGTATTTT. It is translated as CASSASGTQYF.

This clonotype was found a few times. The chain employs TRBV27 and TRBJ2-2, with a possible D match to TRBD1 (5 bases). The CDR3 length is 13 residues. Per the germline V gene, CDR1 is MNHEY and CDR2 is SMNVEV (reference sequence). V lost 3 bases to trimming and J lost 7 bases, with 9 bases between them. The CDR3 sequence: CASSFQGGGELFF. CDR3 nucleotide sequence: TGTGCCAGCAGTTTCCAGGGTGGCGGGGAGCTGTTTTTT.

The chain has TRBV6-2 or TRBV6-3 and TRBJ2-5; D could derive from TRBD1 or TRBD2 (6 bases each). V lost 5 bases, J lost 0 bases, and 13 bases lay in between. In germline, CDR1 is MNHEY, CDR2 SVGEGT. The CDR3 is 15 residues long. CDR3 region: CASSEGGLYQETQYF. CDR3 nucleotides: TGTGCCAGCAGTGAGGGGGGACTCTACCAAGAGACCCAGTACTTC.

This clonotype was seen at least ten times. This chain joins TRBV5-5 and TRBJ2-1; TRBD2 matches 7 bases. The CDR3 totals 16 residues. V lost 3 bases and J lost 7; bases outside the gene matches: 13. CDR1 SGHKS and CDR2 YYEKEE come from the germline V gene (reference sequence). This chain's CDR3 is CASSSRKSGIWNEQFF. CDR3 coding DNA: TGTGCCAGCAGCTCGAGGAAAAGCGGGATTTGGAATGAGCAGTTCTTC.

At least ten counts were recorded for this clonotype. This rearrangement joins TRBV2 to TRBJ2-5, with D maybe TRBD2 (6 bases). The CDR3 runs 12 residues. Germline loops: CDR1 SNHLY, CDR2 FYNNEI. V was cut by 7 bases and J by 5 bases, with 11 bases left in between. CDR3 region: CASNRGTETQYF. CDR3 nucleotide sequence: TGTGCCAGCAATCGCGGGACGGAGACCCAGTACTTC.

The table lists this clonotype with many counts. Here the CDR3 reads CSASYRVLSYNEQFF. The CDR3, as DNA: TGCAGTGCAAGCTACAGGGTATTGTCCTACAATGAGCAGTTCTTC. The rearrangement links TRBV20-1 to TRBJ2-1, with D possibly TRBD1 on 6 matching bases. V lost 6 bases, J lost 1 base, and 16 bases lay in between. Germline V gene lookup returns CDR1 DFQATT and CDR2 SNEGSKA (reference sequence). The CDR3 consists of 15 residues.

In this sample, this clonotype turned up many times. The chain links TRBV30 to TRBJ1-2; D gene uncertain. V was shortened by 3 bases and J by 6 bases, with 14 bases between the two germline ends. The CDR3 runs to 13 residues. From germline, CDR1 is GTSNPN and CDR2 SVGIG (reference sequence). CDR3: CAWRSVANDGYTF. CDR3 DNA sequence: TGTGCCTGGAGAAGCGTGGCGAACGATGGCTACACCTTC. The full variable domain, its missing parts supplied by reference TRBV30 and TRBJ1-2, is SQTIHQWPATLVQPVGSPLSLECTVEGTSNPNLYWYRQAAGRGLQLLFYSVGIGQISSEVPQNLSASRPQDRQFILSSKKLLLSDSGFYLCAWRSVANDGYTFGSGTRLTVV.

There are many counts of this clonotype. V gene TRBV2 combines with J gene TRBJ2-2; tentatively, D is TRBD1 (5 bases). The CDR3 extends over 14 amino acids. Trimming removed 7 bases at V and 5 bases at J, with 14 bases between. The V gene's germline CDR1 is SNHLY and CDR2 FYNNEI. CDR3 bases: TGTGCCAGCACCCCGCAGGGTGTGACCGGGGAGCTGTTTTTT. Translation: CASTPQGVTGELFF.

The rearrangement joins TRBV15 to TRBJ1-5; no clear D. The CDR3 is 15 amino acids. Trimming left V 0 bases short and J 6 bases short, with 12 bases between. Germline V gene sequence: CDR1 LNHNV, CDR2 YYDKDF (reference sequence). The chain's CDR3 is CATSRDESGGQPQHF. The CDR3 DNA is TGTGCCACCAGCAGAGACGAGTCAGGAGGTCAGCCCCAGCATTTT.

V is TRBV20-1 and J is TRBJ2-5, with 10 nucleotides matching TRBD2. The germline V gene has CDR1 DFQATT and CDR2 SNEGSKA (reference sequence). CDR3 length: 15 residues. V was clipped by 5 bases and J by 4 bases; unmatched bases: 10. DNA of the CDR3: TGCAGTGCTCCGAAAAGACTAGCGGGCCTAGAGACCCAGTACTTC. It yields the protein CSAPKRLAGLETQYF.

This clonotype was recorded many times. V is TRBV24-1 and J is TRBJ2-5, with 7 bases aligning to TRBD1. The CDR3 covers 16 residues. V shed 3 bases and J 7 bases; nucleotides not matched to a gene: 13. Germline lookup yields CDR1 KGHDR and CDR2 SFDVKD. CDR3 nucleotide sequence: TGTGCCACCAGTGATCAATCAACAGGGGACAGCGGGACCCAGTACTTC. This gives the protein CATSDQSTGDSGTQYF.

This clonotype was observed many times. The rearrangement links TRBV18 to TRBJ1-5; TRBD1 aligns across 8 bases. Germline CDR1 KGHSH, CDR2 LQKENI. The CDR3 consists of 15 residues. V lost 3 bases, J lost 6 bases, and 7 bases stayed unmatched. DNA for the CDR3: TGTGCCAGCTCACCCTCAGGGGGCGCGGCTCAGCCCCAGCATTTT. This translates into CASSPSGGAAQPQHF.

The CDR3: CAISEASGIYEQYF. In DNA form, the CDR3 reads TGTGCCATCAGTGAAGCTAGCGGGATATACGAGCAGTACTTC. This chain uses TRBV10-3 with TRBJ2-7; TRBD2 matches 9 bases. The germline V gene has CDR1 ENHRY and CDR2 SYGVKD. The CDR3 extends over 14 amino acids. V shed 3 bases, J shed 4 bases, and the junction held 4 bases outside the gene matches.

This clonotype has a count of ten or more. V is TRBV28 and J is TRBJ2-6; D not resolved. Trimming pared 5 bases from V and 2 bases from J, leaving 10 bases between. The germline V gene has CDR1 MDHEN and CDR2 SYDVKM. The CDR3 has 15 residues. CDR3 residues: CASSPQEAGANVLTF. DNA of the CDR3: TGTGCCAGCAGTCCCCAGGAAGCTGGGGCCAACGTCCTGACTTTC.

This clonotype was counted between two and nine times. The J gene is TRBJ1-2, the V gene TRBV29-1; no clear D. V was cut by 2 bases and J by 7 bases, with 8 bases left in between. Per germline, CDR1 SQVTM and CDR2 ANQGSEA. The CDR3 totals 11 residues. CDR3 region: CSVELGVGYTF. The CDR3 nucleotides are TGCAGCGTTGAACTCGGAGTTGGCTACACCTTC.

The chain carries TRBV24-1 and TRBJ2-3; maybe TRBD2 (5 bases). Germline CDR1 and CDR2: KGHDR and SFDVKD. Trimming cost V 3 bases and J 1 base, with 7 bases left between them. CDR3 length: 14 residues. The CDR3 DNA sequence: TGTGCCACCAGTGATCGGCGGGGCACAGATACGCAGTATTTT. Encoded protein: CATSDRRGTDTQYF.

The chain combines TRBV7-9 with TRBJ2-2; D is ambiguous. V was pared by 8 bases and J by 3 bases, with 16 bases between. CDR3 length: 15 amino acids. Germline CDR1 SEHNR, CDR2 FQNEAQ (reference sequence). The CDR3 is CASVSPPADTGELFF. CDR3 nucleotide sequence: TGTGCCAGCGTATCTCCCCCGGCGGACACCGGGGAGCTGTTTTTT.

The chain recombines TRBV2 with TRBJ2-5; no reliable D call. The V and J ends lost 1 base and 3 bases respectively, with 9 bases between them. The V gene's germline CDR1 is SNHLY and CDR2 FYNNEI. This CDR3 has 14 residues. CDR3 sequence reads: CASSEGGLKETQYF. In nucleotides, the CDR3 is TGTGCCAGCAGTGAAGGGGGATTAAAAGAGACCCAGTACTTC.

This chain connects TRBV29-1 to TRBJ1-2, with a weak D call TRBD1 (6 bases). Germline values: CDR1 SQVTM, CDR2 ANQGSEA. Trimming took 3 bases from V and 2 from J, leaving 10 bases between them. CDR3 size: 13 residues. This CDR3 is CSVERGQNYGYTF. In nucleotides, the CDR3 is TGCAGCGTTGAGAGGGGACAAAACTATGGCTACACCTTC.

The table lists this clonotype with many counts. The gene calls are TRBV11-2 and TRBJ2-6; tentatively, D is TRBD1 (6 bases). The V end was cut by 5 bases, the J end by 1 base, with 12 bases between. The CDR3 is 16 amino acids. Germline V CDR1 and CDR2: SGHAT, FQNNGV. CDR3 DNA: TGTGCCAGCAGCCCACAACAGGGATCTGGGGCCAACGTCCTGACTTTC. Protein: CASSPQQGSGANVLTF. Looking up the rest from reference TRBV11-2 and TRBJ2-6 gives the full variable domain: EAGVAQSPRYKIIEKRQSVAFWCNPISGHATLYWYQQILGQGPKLLIQFQNNGVVDDSQLPKDRFSAERLKGVDSTLKIQPAKLEDSAVYLCASSPQQGSGANVLTFGAGSRLTVL.

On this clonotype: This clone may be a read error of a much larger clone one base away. The CDR3 sequence: CASSRAVGNTIYF. DNA for the CDR3: TGTGCCAGCAGCAGGGCCGTAGGAAACACCATATATTTT. The genes are TRBV9 and TRBJ1-3; no reliable D call. The CDR3 spans 13 residues. V gave up 4 bases and J gave up 4 bases, with 9 bases separating them. The germline CDR1 and CDR2 sequences are SGDLS and YYNGEE.

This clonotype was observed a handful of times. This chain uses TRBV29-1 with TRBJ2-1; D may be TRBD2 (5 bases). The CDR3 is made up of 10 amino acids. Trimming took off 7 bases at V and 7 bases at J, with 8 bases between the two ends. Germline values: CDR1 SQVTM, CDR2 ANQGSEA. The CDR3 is CSAWENEQFF. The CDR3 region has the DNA TGCAGCGCTTGGGAGAATGAGCAGTTCTTC.

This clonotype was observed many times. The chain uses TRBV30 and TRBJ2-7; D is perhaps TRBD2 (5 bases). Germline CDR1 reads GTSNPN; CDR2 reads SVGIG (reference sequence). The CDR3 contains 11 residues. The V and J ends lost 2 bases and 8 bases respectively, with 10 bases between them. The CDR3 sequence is CAWSTGEKQYF. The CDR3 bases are TGTGCCTGGAGTACCGGGGAGAAGCAGTACTTC.

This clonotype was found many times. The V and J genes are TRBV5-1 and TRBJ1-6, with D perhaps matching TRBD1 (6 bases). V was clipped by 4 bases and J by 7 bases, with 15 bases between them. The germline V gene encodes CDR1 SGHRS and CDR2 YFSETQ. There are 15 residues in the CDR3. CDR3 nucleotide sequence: TGCGCCAGCAGCACCTCGGACAGACTAAATTCACCCCTCCACTTT. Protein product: CASSTSDRLNSPLHF.

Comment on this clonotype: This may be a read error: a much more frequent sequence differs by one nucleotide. CDR3 loop: CASSPRPAGSLNEQYF. The CDR3 nucleotides read TGTGCCAGCAGCCCCCGTCCGGCAGGGTCACTCAACGAGCAGTACTTC. The chain carries TRBV7-9 and TRBJ2-7; a weak D match, TRBD1 (5 bases). The CDR3 runs to 16 residues. The germline CDR1 and CDR2 sequences are SEHNR and FQNEAQ (reference sequence). Trimming shortened V by 5 bases and J by 5 bases, and 22 bases separated the two germline ends.

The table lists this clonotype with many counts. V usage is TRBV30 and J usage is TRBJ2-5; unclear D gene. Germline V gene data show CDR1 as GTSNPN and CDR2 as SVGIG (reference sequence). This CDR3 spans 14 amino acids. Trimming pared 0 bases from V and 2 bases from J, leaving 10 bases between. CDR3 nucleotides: TGTGCCTGGAGTGTCGCCGGAAATCAAGAGACCCAGTACTTC. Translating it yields CAWSVAGNQETQYF.

Here the CDR3 DNA reads TGTGCCAGCAATCTAGCGGCGAAAGTTTGGAGTTTAGGGGATACGCAGTATTTT. It translates to CASNLAAKVWSLGDTQYF. This chain uses TRBV6-2 or TRBV6-3 with TRBJ2-3; 7 bases map to TRBD2. The CDR3 loop spans 18 amino acids. Germline trimming cut 7 bases from V and 6 bases from J; bases unmatched to any gene: 22. CDR1 and CDR2 (germline): MNHEY, SVGEGT.

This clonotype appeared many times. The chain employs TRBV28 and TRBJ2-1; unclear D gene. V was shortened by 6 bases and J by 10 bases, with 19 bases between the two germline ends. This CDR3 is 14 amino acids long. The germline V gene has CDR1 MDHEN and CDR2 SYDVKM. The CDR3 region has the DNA TGTGCCAGCAGACTGGACGGGCCTCGGTTGGAGCAGTTCTTC. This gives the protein CASRLDGPRLEQFF.